These 4 T cell receptor beta chains originate from one sample sequenced in a study of shared clonotypes between healthy human individuals. Sequenced by immunoSEQ multiplex PCR; TCRdb stores in-frame clones only, minus some. The sample shows roughly 680,000 clones, roughly two thirds of them seen only once. The sequenced sample consisted of memory CD4+ T cells sorted from blood. Regarding subset: CD45RA-negative fraction. These receptors were collected from a woman in her thirties in good health.

The J gene is TRBJ2-1, the V gene TRBV4-1, with 8 bases identical to TRBD1. The CDR3 covers 17 residues. Germline CDR1 MGHRA, CDR2 YSYEKL. Trimming at V came to 0 bases and at J to 7 bases, leaving 11 bases not matched to a gene. The CDR3 DNA is TGCGCCAGCAGCCAAGATAAGTGGCAGGGGGCGCCGAATGAGCAGTTCTTC. It yields the protein CASSQDKWQGAPNEQFF.

The V gene is TRBV5-1, the J gene TRBJ1-1; a possible D gene is TRBD1 (6 bases). The V gene lost 6 bases and the J gene lost 4 bases, with 7 bases spanning the gap. Germline V gene lookup returns CDR1 SGHRS and CDR2 YFSETQ. The CDR3 loop spans 11 amino acids. This CDR3 is CASKGGTEAFF. CDR3 nucleotides: TGCGCCAGCAAGGGGGGCACTGAAGCTTTCTTT.

This clone appeared a few times. Other DNA sequences in the sample encode the same CDR3. CDR3 nucleotides: TGTGCCAGCAGTGACCACCGAGATACGCAGTATTTT. Translated: CASSDHRDTQYF. The chain carries TRBV2 and TRBJ2-3; no clear D. Trimming cost V 3 bases and J 5 bases, with 6 bases left between them. The CDR3 loop spans 12 amino acids. From germline, CDR1 is SNHLY and CDR2 FYNNEI.

As regards this clone: Only one base separates this from a far larger clonotype, so it likely reflects a read error. The identical CDR3 is also encoded by other nucleotide sequences in the sample. This sequence joins TRBV11-2 and TRBJ2-1; 7 positions agree with TRBD2. The germline V gene has CDR1 SGHAT and CDR2 FQNNGV. Trimming took 1 base from V and 4 from J; bases not matched to a gene: 1. This CDR3 comprises 14 residues. The CDR3 DNA reads TGTGCCAGCAGCTTAGCGGGAGGATACAATGAGCAGTTCTTC. Its translation: CASSLAGGYNEQFF.